The rows below give T cell receptor beta chains drawn from one sample of a study of cytomegalovirus exposure and HLA in healthy donors. The assay was immunoSEQ multiplex PCR, and TCRdb's table has in-frame clones only and misses some. Here the sample spans about 190,000 clones, approximately 84% being singletons. The sequencing sample was made of PBMCs. The receptors derive from a woman aged 45-65 years in good health and CMV-seropositive. Each CDR3 is given with its conserved first and last residue. D genes are given only for firm matches. For some rows the clone size is stated as once, few or many, or as a class when expanded; others skip it.

TRBJ2-3 | NA | TRBV29-1 | TRBD1 | TGCAGCGTTAGACAGGGGGAGTCAGATACGCAGTATTTT | CSVRQGESDTQYF
TRBJ2-4 | once | TRBV21-1 | NA | TGTGCCAGCAGCATACTGGGACACCGACCCGCCAAAAACATTCAGTACTTC | CASSILGHRPAKNIQYF
TRBJ2-3 | NA | TRBV7-6 | NA | TGTGCCAGCAGCTCCCGTAGCGGCGCCACAGATACGCAGTATTTT | CASSSRSGATDTQYF
TRBJ2-3 | NA | TRBV4-2 | TRBD2 | TGTGCCAGCAGCCAAGGACTAGCGGGGGGAGGCACAGATACGCAGTATTTT | CASSQGLAGGGTDTQYF
TRBJ2-1 | NA | TRBV28 | NA | TGTGCCAGCAGTTTAGGTGGCAACTACAATGAGCAGTTCTTC | CASSLGGNYNEQFF
TRBJ2-7 | NA | TRBV9 | NA | TGTGCCAGCAGCGTAGAGGCAGACAGCTCCTACGAGCAGTACTTC | CASSVEADSSYEQYF
TRBJ2-7 | NA | TRBV7-9 | NA | TGTGCCAGCAGCTTAGGCGGACAGCCCTACGAGCAGTACTTC | CASSLGGQPYEQYF
TRBJ2-2 | once | TRBV6-5 | NA | TGTGCCAGCACATCTGGGGGGGCCGATGGCGGGGAGCTGTTTTTT | CASTSGGADGGELFF
TRBJ2-5 | once | TRBV6-1 | NA | TGTGCCAGCAGTGAACGAGGAGGAGGGCTCCAAGAGACCCAGTACTTC | CASSERGGGLQETQYF
TRBJ2-1 | NA | TRBV19 | TRBD2 | TGTGCCAGTAGCCGACTAGCGGGGGGGCGGGATGAGCAGTTCTTC | CASSRLAGGRDEQFF
TRBJ1-4 | NA | TRBV5-1 | NA | TGCGCCAGCAGCTTGGGGGACTCCACTAATGAAAAACTGTTTTTT | CASSLGDSTNEKLFF
TRBJ1-1 | NA | TRBV28 | NA | TGTGCCAGCAGATCGACAGGATCAGCTTTCTTT | CASRSTGSAFF
TRBJ2-7 | NA | TRBV5-1 | TRBD1 | TGCGCCAGCAGCTTGATTCCGGGACAGAGCTACGAGCAGTACTTC | CASSLIPGQSYEQYF
TRBJ2-7 | NA | TRBV28 | TRBD1 | TGTGCCAGCAGTTCCGGGACAGGGGCGGCTTTTTACGAGCAGTACTTC | CASSSGTGAAFYEQYF
TRBJ2-7 | NA | TRBV18 | NA | TGTGCCAGCTCAGGGCGGGGCCCGGGGCCCTACGAGCAGTACTTC | CASSGRGPGPYEQYF
TRBJ1-2 | NA | TRBV5-6 | TRBD1 | TGTGCCAGCAGCATCCGGGACAGGGCTGGCTACACCTTC | CASSIRDRAGYTF
TRBJ2-3 | few | TRBV7-2 | NA | TGTGCCAGCAGGTTTGGGGCGGGTCGCGGGGCAGATACGCAGTATTTT | CASRFGAGRGADTQYF
TRBJ2-7 | NA | TRBV27 | TRBD1 | TGTGCCAGCAGGCGGCAGGGGGACAGGGCCTACGAGCAGTACTTC | CASRRQGDRAYEQYF
TRBJ2-5 | few | TRBV9 | NA | TGTGCCAGCAGCGTAGGTCCGGAGTTTGCCCAAGAGACCCAGTACTTC | CASSVGPEFAQETQYF
TRBJ2-7 | NA | TRBV19 | TRBD2 | TGTGCCAGTAGTATGATGAGCGGGGGGCCAAACTACGAGCAGTACTTC | CASSMMSGGPNYEQYF
TRBJ2-2 | NA | TRBV7-9 | TRBD1 | TGTGCCAGCAGCTTTATGGGCTCAGGGGGAAGGAACACCGGGGAGCTGTTTTTT | CASSFMGSGGRNTGELFF
TRBJ2-7 | NA | TRBV18 | NA | TGTGCCAGCTCAGCCAGGGAGGTGTCCTACGAGCAGTACTTC | CASSAREVSYEQYF
TRBJ2-6 | NA | TRBV4-2 | NA | TGTGCCAGCAGCCCAGGGTACGGGGCCAACGTCCTGACTTTC | CASSPGYGANVLTF
TRBJ1-1 | NA | TRBV6-6 | TRBD1 | TGTGCCAGCAGTTCCGAGGGGGCGAGGGCTGAAGCTTTCTTT | CASSSEGARAEAFF
TRBJ2-5 | NA | TRBV11-2 | TRBD2 | TGTGCCAGCAGCCCCTCCGGGGGGGGGACCCAGTACTTC | CASSPSGGGTQYF
TRBJ1-5 | NA | TRBV2 | NA | TGTGCCAGCAGTGGACAGGTTAGCAATCAGCCCCAGCATTTT | CASSGQVSNQPQHF
TRBJ1-6 | once | TRBV5-5 | NA | TGTGCCAGCAGCTTGGGACTGCTCCCTGGTAATTCACCCCTCCACTTT | CASSLGLLPGNSPLHF
TRBJ2-1 | NA | TRBV5-1 | TRBD2 | TGCGCCAATCGAGCGGGGGGGAATGTCAATGAGCAGTTCTTC | CANRAGGNVNEQFF
TRBJ1-3 | NA | TRBV4-3 | NA | TGCGTCAGCAGCCAAGATCGGAGAGGGATCGGAAACACCATATATTTT | CVSSQDRRGIGNTIYF
TRBJ1-4 | NA | TRBV6-1 | TRBD1 | TGTGCCATCAGTTTCGACAGGGACGAAAAACTGTTTTTT | CAISFDRDEKLFF
TRBJ2-1 | NA | TRBV27 | TRBD2 | TGTGCCAGCAGTTCCCTAGCGGGGGGATACAATGAGCAGTTCTTC | CASSSLAGGYNEQFF